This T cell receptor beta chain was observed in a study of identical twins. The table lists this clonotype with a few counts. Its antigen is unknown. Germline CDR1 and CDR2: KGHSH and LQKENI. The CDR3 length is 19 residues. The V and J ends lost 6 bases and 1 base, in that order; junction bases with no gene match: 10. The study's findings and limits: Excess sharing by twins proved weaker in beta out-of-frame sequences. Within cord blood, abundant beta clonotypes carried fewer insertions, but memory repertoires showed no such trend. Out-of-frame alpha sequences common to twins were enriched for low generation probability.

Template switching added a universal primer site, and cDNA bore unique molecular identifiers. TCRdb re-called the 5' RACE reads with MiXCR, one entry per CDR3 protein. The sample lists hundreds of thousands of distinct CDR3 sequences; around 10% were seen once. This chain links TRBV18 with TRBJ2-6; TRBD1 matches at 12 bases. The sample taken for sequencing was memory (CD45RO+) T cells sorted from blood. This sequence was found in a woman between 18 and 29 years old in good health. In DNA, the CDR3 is TGTGCCAGCTCGCCGGGACAGGGGGCAAAGGAGTCTGGGGCCAACGTCCTGACTTTC. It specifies CASSPGQGAKESGANVLTF.